These 9 T cell receptor beta chains share one sample of origin, sequenced in a study of blood T cell repertoires in COVID-19. Profiled with immunoSEQ multiplex PCR; TCRdb holds only in-frame clones, not every one. The sample holds about 88,000 clones, around 93% seen once. The sample comprised peripheral blood. These receptors were obtained from a human donor with active COVID-19. The donor label of this sample is uncertain.

The rearrangement joins TRBV4-2 to TRBJ2-5, with 7 bases identical to TRBD2. The CDR3 totals 17 residues. Germline CDR1 and CDR2: LGHNA and YNFKEQ. Trimming removed 0 bases from V and 4 bases from J; junction bases left unmatched: 11. CDR3 residues: CASSQEGSGEGRETQYF. The CDR3 nucleotides read TGTGCCAGCAGCCAAGAGGGCAGCGGGGAGGGTAGAGAGACCCAGTACTTC.

This chain links TRBV5-4 with TRBJ2-7; 9 nucleotides line up with TRBD2. The CDR3 consists of 15 residues. The germline V gene encodes CDR1 SGHNT and CDR2 YYREEE (reference sequence). Unmatched junction bases numbered 5, after V lost 0 bases and J lost 4 bases. This CDR3 is CASSLDGGGAYEQYF. The CDR3 nucleotides are TGTGCCAGCAGCTTGGATGGCGGGGGGGCTTACGAGCAGTACTTC.

The rearrangement links TRBV5-4 to TRBJ1-2, with D possibly TRBD1 on 5 matching bases. V was shortened by 0 bases and J by 3 bases, with 9 bases between the two germline ends. Germline V gene sequence: CDR1 SGHNT, CDR2 YYREEE (reference sequence). This CDR3 is built from 14 residues. This chain's CDR3 is CASSLAGVDYGYTF. CDR3 coding DNA: TGTGCCAGCAGCTTGGCGGGGGTCGACTATGGCTACACCTTC.

Worth noting for this clone: An end of the junction differs from the germline gene, which may be a read error. The chain employs TRBV5-1 and TRBJ1-2; 12 nucleotides match TRBD1. There are 14 residues in the CDR3. Germline V gene lookup returns CDR1 SGHRS and CDR2 YFSETQ. In DNA, the CDR3 is TGCGCCAGCAGGTTGGGACAGGGGGCGCTTGGCTACACCTTC. Protein: CASRLGQGALGYTF.

The chain recombines TRBV4-1 with TRBJ2-7; D perhaps matches TRBD1 (6 bases). The CDR3 covers 15 residues. Trimming removed 1 base from V and 2 bases from J, with 12 bases in between. Germline V gene lookup returns CDR1 MGHRA and CDR2 YSYEKL. CDR3 protein: CASSQAAGAAYEQYF. CDR3 sequence (DNA): TGCGCCAGCAGCCAAGCGGCAGGGGCCGCCTACGAGCAGTACTTC.

V and J are TRBV7-8 and TRBJ2-1; 10 nucleotides match TRBD1. This CDR3 region has 15 residues. Germline V gene sequence: CDR1 SGHVS, CDR2 FQNEAQ. The ends lost 3 bases at V and 6 bases at J; junction bases unmatched: 5. Written as DNA, the CDR3 is TGTGCCAGCAGCTTCGCCGGGACAGGGGCCAATGAGCAGTTCTTC. It encodes CASSFAGTGANEQFF.

The rearrangement links TRBV18 to TRBJ1-3, with 9 bases fitting TRBD1. In germline, CDR1 is KGHSH, CDR2 LQKENI. The CDR3 loop spans 15 amino acids. The V and J ends lost 3 bases and 4 bases, in that order; junction bases with no gene match: 4. The chain's CDR3 is CASSPRTGEGNTIYF. DNA for the CDR3: TGTGCCAGCTCACCGAGGACAGGGGAGGGAAACACCATATATTTT.

This CDR3 is CASSWDWGETQYF. The CDR3 DNA reads as TGTGCCAGCAGCTGGGACTGGGGGGAGACCCAGTACTTC. The chain carries TRBV5-6 and TRBJ2-5, with D perhaps TRBD2 (6 bases). Germline V lookup: CDR1 SGHDT, CDR2 YYEEEE. The V end lost 3 bases, the J end lost 5 bases, and 11 bases lay between the germline ends. This CDR3 has 13 amino acids.

The chain is built from TRBV5-1 and TRBJ1-6, with D tentatively TRBD1 (6 bases). The germline V gene encodes CDR1 SGHRS and CDR2 YFSETQ. V was clipped by 7 bases and J by 5 bases, with 16 bases between them. This CDR3 spans 15 amino acids. CDR3 protein: CASSSVDRDNSPLHF. The CDR3 bases are TGCGCCAGCTCCTCCGTGGACAGAGATAATTCACCCCTCCACTTT.